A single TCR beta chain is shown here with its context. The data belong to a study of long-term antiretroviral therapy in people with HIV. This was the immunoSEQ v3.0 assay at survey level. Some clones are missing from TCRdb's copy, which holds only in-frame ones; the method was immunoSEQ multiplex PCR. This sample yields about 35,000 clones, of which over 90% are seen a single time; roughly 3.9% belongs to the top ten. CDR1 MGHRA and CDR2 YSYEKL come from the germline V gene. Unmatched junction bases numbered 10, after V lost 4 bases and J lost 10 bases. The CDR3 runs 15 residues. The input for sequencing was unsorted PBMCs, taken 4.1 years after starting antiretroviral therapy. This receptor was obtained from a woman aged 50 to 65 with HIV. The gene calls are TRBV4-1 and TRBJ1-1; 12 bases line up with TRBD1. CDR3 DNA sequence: TGCGCCAGCAGCCGGAGTCGGGACAGGGGGCAGGTAGCTTTCTTT. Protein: CASSRSRDRGQVAFF.